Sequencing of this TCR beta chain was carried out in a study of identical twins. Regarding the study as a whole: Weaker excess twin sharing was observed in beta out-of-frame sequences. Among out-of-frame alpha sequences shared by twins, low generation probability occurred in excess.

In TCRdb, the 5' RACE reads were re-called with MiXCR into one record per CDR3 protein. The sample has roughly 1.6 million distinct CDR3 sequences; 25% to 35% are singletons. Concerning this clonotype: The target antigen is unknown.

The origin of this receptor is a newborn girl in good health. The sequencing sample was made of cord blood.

The CDR3 bases are TGCGCCAGCAGCTTGGCTCAGGGTAGGACCTACGAGCAGTACTTC. It yields the protein CASSLAQGRTYEQYF. V is TRBV5-1 and J is TRBJ2-7; weak D call: TRBD1 (5 bases). V dropped 0 bases and J dropped 2 bases, with 12 bases sitting between them. From germline, CDR1 is SGHRS and CDR2 YFSETQ. The CDR3 covers 15 residues.